This T cell receptor beta chain came from a study of T-cell memory formation after mild COVID-19. About the study: For the most part, TCR clusters were specific to one donor.

As regards this clonotype: Its antigen is undetermined.

TCRdb reanalysed the 5' RACE reads using MiXCR and keeps one entry per CDR3 protein. Of 350,000 to 400,000 distinct CDR3 sequences in the sample, over 20% were seen once. Germline loops: CDR1 DFQATT, CDR2 SNEGSKA (reference sequence). This CDR3 is 13 amino acids long. The germline V and J ends were trimmed by 3 bases and 3 bases, with 11 bases remaining between them. Overall study results and limits: Contracting CD4+ clones sat mainly in CM and EM; CD8+ in EMRA. CD4/CD8 balance characterized clones contracting day 15 to 85, and CD4+ skew characterized later expanders.

Sequencing used PBMCs or a T cell subset sorted from them (not recorded which). The gene calls are TRBV20-1 and TRBJ1-2; a weak D match, TRBD1 (6 bases). This clonotype was obtained from an adult woman who had mild COVID-19 (a few samples of this study predate the infection). Cell type and time point are not known. This chain's CDR3 is CSASPRGDYGYTF. The DNA of the CDR3 is TGCAGTGCTAGTCCTAGGGGGGACTATGGCTACACCTTC.